These 26 T cell receptor beta chains share one sample of origin, sequenced in a study of CD8 T cells in ankylosing spondylitis. Study-wide points: Made up of about eight highly homologous variants, a TCR beta motif appeared characteristic of ankylosing spondylitis blood.

TCRdb independently ran MiXCR on the 5' RACE reads; one entry per CDR3 protein. This table holds under 950,000 distinct CDR3 sequences, under 20% found once. The antigens for these receptors are not known. Material for sequencing was blood, either unsorted or a sorted T cell fraction (not recorded which). These TCRs come from a male donor with ankylosing spondylitis.

The chain carries TRBV20-1 and TRBJ1-1; 10 bases line up with TRBD1. Germline V lookup: CDR1 DFQATT, CDR2 SNEGSKA (reference sequence). The CDR3 has 17 amino acids. J gave up 1 base and V 6 bases, and 14 bases lay outside the gene matches. This CDR3 is CSAPSTGGNGKNTEAFF. In nucleotides, the CDR3 is TGCAGTGCCCCATCGACAGGGGGCAATGGGAAGAACACTGAAGCTTTCTTT.

About this clonotype: Since the CDR3 does not end with the conserved phenylalanine or tryptophan, this likely comes from a read error. The genes are TRBV20-1 and TRBJ2-5; D is undetermined. Trimming stripped 3 bases from V and 1 base from J, with 6 bases between. Per germline, CDR1 DFQATT and CDR2 SNEGSKA (reference sequence). The CDR3 spans 12 residues. The CDR3 sequence: CSASGTQETQYL. Written as DNA, the CDR3 is TGCAGTGCTAGCGGTACCCAAGAGACCCAGTACCTC.

This clonotype has more than one count but fewer than ten. The chain links TRBV20-1 to TRBJ2-7, with 9 bases matching TRBD2. J lost 4 bases, V lost 2 bases, and 18 bases had no gene match. The CDR3 sequence is 18 residues long. Germline V CDR1 and CDR2: DFQATT, SNEGSKA (reference sequence). CDR3 DNA: TGCAGTGCTAGAAAAGCCGGGGGACTAGCTCGCGGGGGATACGAGCAGTACTTC. This translates into CSARKAGGLARGGYEQYF.

This clonotype showed up many times. V gene TRBV18 combines with J gene TRBJ2-7, with D perhaps assigned TRBD1 or TRBD2 (5 bases each). Germline loops: CDR1 KGHSH, CDR2 LQKENI. V was pared by 3 bases and J by 1 base, with 7 bases between. The CDR3 runs to 13 residues. The CDR3 loop is CASSPGRSYEQYF. The DNA of the CDR3 is TGTGCCAGCTCACCGGGACGGTCCTACGAGCAGTACTTC.

This chain uses TRBV2 with TRBJ2-2; possible D gene TRBD1, 5 bases. Trimming shortened V by 0 bases and J by 4 bases, and 15 bases separated the two germline ends. CDR1 and CDR2 (germline): SNHLY, FYNNEI. This CDR3 is built from 17 residues. CDR3 nucleotide sequence: TGTGCCAGCAGTGAAGCTACAGGTTCTTTGACCACCGGGGAGCTGTTTTTT. It is translated as CASSEATGSLTTGELFF.

The chain has TRBV6-5 and TRBJ1-1; D is perhaps TRBD1 (6 bases). V lost 6 bases and J 1 base, leaving 15 bases between the germline ends. CDR3 length: 15 amino acids. CDR1 and CDR2 from the germline V gene are MNHEY and SVGAGI. CDR3: CASSYLGQPNTEAFF. For the CDR3, the DNA is TGTGCCAGCAGCTACCTGGGACAACCGAACACTGAAGCTTTCTTT.

With regard to this clonotype: The germline gene is not matched at one end of the junction; a read error may be the cause. The V gene is TRBV5-1, the J gene TRBJ2-1; 13 bases are shared with TRBD2. Germline CDR1 reads SGHRS; CDR2 reads YFSETQ. This CDR3 comprises 15 residues. This CDR3 is CSSNQGLAGLNEGFF. The CDR3 nucleotides are TGCTCCAGCAACCAGGGACTAGCGGGACTTAATGAGGGCTTCTTC.

This clonotype was seen a handful of times. The chain carries TRBV5-4 and TRBJ1-3; weak D call: TRBD1 (6 bases). CDR3 length equals 15 residues. V lost 3 bases to trimming and J lost 3 bases, with 13 bases between them. CDR1 is SGHNT, CDR2 YYREEE, per germline (reference sequence). The CDR3 sequence: CASSSYTGSGNTIYF. The CDR3 bases are TGTGCCAGCAGCTCCTACACAGGGAGTGGAAACACCATATATTTT.

This clonotype was recorded a few times. The chain couples TRBV6-2 or TRBV6-3 to TRBJ2-2, with D unresolved. The CDR3 length is 13 residues. V gave up 8 bases and J gave up 3 bases, with 10 bases separating them. CDR1 is MNHEY and CDR2 is SVGEGT in the germline V gene. This CDR3 reads CASSTADTGELFF. CDR3 in DNA: TGTGCCAGCTCAACGGCGGACACCGGGGAGCTGTTTTTT.

The table lists this clonotype with a few counts. V and J are TRBV12-3 or TRBV12-4 and TRBJ2-2, with D possibly being TRBD1 (6 bases). This CDR3 comprises 15 residues. V gave up 5 bases and J gave up 2 bases, with 12 bases separating them. This CDR3 reads CASSGQKLNTGELFF. CDR3 nucleotides: TGTGCCAGCAGTGGACAGAAACTCAACACCGGGGAGCTGTTTTTT.

Only a few counts were recorded for this clonotype. V is TRBV3-1 and J is TRBJ2-3; D may correspond to TRBD1 or TRBD2 (5 bases each). The CDR3 consists of 13 residues. Germline-derived CDR1 and CDR2 are LGHDT and YNNKEL (reference sequence). The ends were cut back, 3 bases at V and 2 bases at J, with 6 bases in the middle. CDR3 sequence: CASSHGTTDTQYF. The DNA of the CDR3 is TGTGCCAGCAGCCATGGGACCACAGATACGCAGTATTTT.

This clonotype was observed at least ten times. This sequence joins TRBV5-1 and TRBJ2-1, with 10 bases matching TRBD2. V was clipped by 4 bases and J by 5 bases; unmatched bases: 9. This CDR3 comprises 16 residues. CDR1 SGHRS and CDR2 YFSETQ come from the germline V gene. CDR3 protein: CASSLLLAGANNEQFF. The CDR3 DNA is TGCGCCAGCAGCCTACTTCTAGCGGGGGCCAACAATGAGCAGTTCTTC.

This chain connects TRBV12-3 or TRBV12-4 to TRBJ2-1; TRBD2 is a possible D gene (6 bases). V lost 4 bases, J lost 8 bases, and 15 bases lay in between. The CDR3 consists of 14 residues. The CDR3 DNA reads as TGTGCCAGCAGTTATTCCGGACTAATCTATGAGCAGTTCTTC. Its protein is CASSYSGLIYEQFF.

V and J are TRBV27 and TRBJ1-2, with D maybe TRBD1 (6 bases). Deletions cut 0 bases from V and 3 bases from J, with 14 bases between. This CDR3 spans 16 amino acids. Germline CDR1 MNHEY, CDR2 SMNVEV (reference sequence). DNA for the CDR3: TGTGCCAGCAGTTTATCGGGGGGGCGCAGGGACTATGGCTACACCTTC. The encoded protein is CASSLSGGRRDYGYTF.

This chain connects TRBV7-2 to TRBJ2-5, with 7 bases identical to TRBD2. Germline V gene data show CDR1 as SGHTA and CDR2 as FQGNSA. The V and J ends lost 1 base and 1 base, in that order; junction bases with no gene match: 6. The CDR3 consists of 16 residues. The CDR3 nucleotides are TGTGCCAGCAGCTTAGAGGTGGGGGGGGGCCAAGAGACCCAGTACTTC. It codes for CASSLEVGGGQETQYF.

This clonotype was seen a few times. V is TRBV5-1 and J is TRBJ2-1; 8 positions match TRBD2. Germline V lookup: CDR1 SGHRS, CDR2 YFSETQ. The CDR3 spans 15 residues. J was trimmed by 7 bases and V by 4 bases; bases with no gene match: 10. In nucleotides, the CDR3 is TGCGCCAGCAGCCCTCCGGGAGGGTTCGGTAATGAGCAGTTCTTC. This gives the protein CASSPPGGFGNEQFF.

This clonotype was detected a few times. The V call is TRBV10-3, the J call TRBJ2-7, with TRBD1 matching over 8 bases. This CDR3 is 15 amino acids long. After removal of 4 bases from V and 2 bases from J, the junction contained 7 bases not matched to a gene. The germline CDR1 and CDR2 sequences are ENHRY and SYGVKD. The CDR3 DNA sequence: TGTGCCATCAGTGGCAGGGGGCTTACCCCCTACGAGCAGTACTTC. Translating gives CAISGRGLTPYEQYF.

This clonotype has more than one count but fewer than ten. This chain links TRBV5-1 with TRBJ2-1; D gene unclear. V was clipped by 3 bases and J by 0 bases, with 10 bases between them. Germline CDR1 and CDR2: SGHRS and YFSETQ. The CDR3 extends over 15 amino acids. As DNA, the CDR3 is TGCGCCAGCAGCTCGACAAGCAACTCCTACAATGAGCAGTTCTTC. Translated: CASSSTSNSYNEQFF.

The rearrangement uses TRBV6-1 and TRBJ1-1; 10 nucleotides align to TRBD1. From germline, CDR1 is MNHNS and CDR2 SASEGT. With V trimmed by 5 bases and J by 1 base, 10 bases remained unmatched. This CDR3 region has 17 residues. The CDR3 nucleotides are TGTGCCAGCAGTACCCAGGACAGGGGGATTGGGAACACTGAAGCTTTCTTT. This sequence encodes CASSTQDRGIGNTEAFF.

J is TRBJ2-1 and V is TRBV7-8; TRBD2 aligns across 8 bases. The CDR3 contains 15 residues. In germline, CDR1 is SGHVS, CDR2 FQNEAQ. Losses at the gene ends were 4 bases for V and 5 bases for J; bases not matched to a gene: 7. The CDR3 is CASSSAGANDNEQFF. The CDR3 DNA sequence: TGTGCCAGCAGCTCAGCGGGAGCTAACGACAATGAGCAGTTCTTC. Full variable domain (outside the CDR3, taken from reference TRBV7-8 and TRBJ2-1): GAGVSQSPRYKVAKRGQDVALRCDPISGHVSLFWYQQALGQGPEFLTYFQNEAQLDKSGLPSDRFFAERPEGSVSTLKIQRTQQEDSAVYLCASSSAGANDNEQFFGPGTRLTVL.

The V and J genes are TRBV5-1 and TRBJ2-3, with a possible D match to TRBD2 (6 bases). V lost 4 bases to trimming and J lost 2 bases, with 17 bases between them. Germline V gene sequence: CDR1 SGHRS, CDR2 YFSETQ. The CDR3 has 16 amino acids. The CDR3: CASSLGFGLHTDTQYF. CDR3 sequence (DNA): TGCGCCAGCAGCCTGGGGTTTGGACTACACACAGATACGCAGTATTTT.

The V and J genes are TRBV13 and TRBJ2-7; D might be TRBD1 (6 bases). The CDR3 length is 13 residues. Trimming left V 2 bases short and J 6 bases short, with 11 bases between. Germline V gives CDR1 PRHDT, CDR2 FYEKMQ (reference sequence). CDR3 region: CASSLNRVGEQYF. CDR3 nucleotide sequence: TGTGCCAGCAGCTTAAACAGGGTGGGCGAGCAGTACTTC.

This clonotype showed up just a few times. This chain joins TRBV6-5 and TRBJ2-7, with D possibly being TRBD1 or TRBD2 (7 bases each). The CDR3 sequence is 15 residues long. Trimming left V 3 bases short and J 2 bases short, with 14 bases between. The germline V gene encodes CDR1 MNHEY and CDR2 SVGAGI. The CDR3 DNA follows: TGTGCCAGCAGTTATCAGACAGGGAGGGCCTACGAGCAGTACTTC. This translates into CASSYQTGRAYEQYF.

Only a few counts were recorded for this clonotype. The chain links TRBV12-1 to TRBJ2-7; the D call in the table, TRBD2, was not verified against the DNA. TRBV12-1 is a documented pseudogene. The CDR3 sequence is 19 residues long. This CDR3 reads CASSSKPAAGGPNLYEQYF. In DNA form, the CDR3 reads TGTGCCAGCAGCTCGAAACCAGCCGCGGGAGGCCCTAATCTCTACGAGCAGTACTTC.

A few counts support this clonotype. The rearrangement uses TRBV13 and TRBJ2-7, with 9 bases identical to TRBD1. Germline V gene sequence: CDR1 PRHDT, CDR2 FYEKMQ (reference sequence). With V trimmed by 4 bases and J by 3 bases, 7 bases remained unmatched. The CDR3 loop spans 15 amino acids. The chain's CDR3 is CASSSGQGKYYEQYF. In nucleotides, the CDR3 is TGTGCCAGCAGCTCGGGACAGGGAAAATACTACGAGCAGTACTTC.

The chain has TRBV29-1 and TRBJ2-3, with a weak D call TRBD1 (5 bases). The CDR3 length is 14 residues. Between the trimmed V and J ends, which lost 4 bases and 1 base, there was a span of 12 bases. Germline values: CDR1 SQVTM, CDR2 ANQGSEA. Here the CDR3 DNA reads TGCAGCGTTGGGCGCCAGGGTGGCACAGATACGCAGTATTTT. This gives the protein CSVGRQGGTDTQYF.